A single sample gave rise to the 23 T cell receptor beta chains below, sequenced in a study of blood T cell repertoires in COVID-19. The repertoire was sequenced with immunoSEQ multiplex PCR; TCRdb's copy has only in-frame clones and lacks some. Seen here are under 200,000 clones, more than 75% observed once, and the top ten hold roughly 2.3%. Sequenced material: peripheral blood. The receptors originated from a man aged 18-30 years with acute or convalescent COVID-19.

The chain recombines TRBV6-5 with TRBJ2-5; TRBD2 aligns across 12 bases. The CDR3 consists of 13 residues. In germline, CDR1 is MNHEY, CDR2 SVGAGI. Germline trimming cut 7 bases from V and 4 bases from J; bases unmatched to any gene: 1. The CDR3, as DNA: TGTGCCAGCACGACTAGCGGGGGAGAGACCCAGTACTTC. Translated: CASTTSGGETQYF.

The rearrangement uses TRBV25-1 and TRBJ1-4; D is perhaps TRBD1 (5 bases). Trimming stripped 2 bases from V and 5 bases from J, with 15 bases between. CDR1 and CDR2 (germline): MGHDK, SYGVNS. The CDR3 covers 16 residues. CDR3 DNA sequence: TGTGCCAGCAGTGAAGGGGCTCTCCCCTACAATGAAAAACTGTTTTTT. Its protein product is CASSEGALPYNEKLFF.

This chain links TRBV6-4 with TRBJ2-1; TRBD2 agrees at 15 bases. The CDR3 length is 18 residues. From germline, CDR1 is MRHNA and CDR2 SNTAGT. V was pared by 1 base and J by 8 bases, with 9 bases of the junction left unmatched. The CDR3 DNA is TGTGCCAGCAGTGACTTTCCCGGACTAGCGGGAGGGGTCCATGAGCAGTTCTTC. The encoded protein is CASSDFPGLAGGVHEQFF.

The chain couples TRBV5-1 to TRBJ1-1; D unclear. The ends were cut back, 0 bases at V and 0 bases at J, with 6 bases in the middle. This CDR3 is 14 amino acids long. Germline-derived CDR1 and CDR2 are SGHRS and YFSETQ. CDR3 residues: CASSLDRMNTEAFF. CDR3 DNA: TGCGCCAGCAGCTTGGACAGAATGAACACTGAAGCTTTCTTT.

The V gene is TRBV29-1, the J gene TRBJ2-3, with TRBD1 as a possible D gene (5 bases). The germline CDR1 and CDR2 sequences are SQVTM and ANQGSEA. Trimming left V 6 bases short and J 0 bases short, with 10 bases between. The CDR3 is 13 amino acids. The CDR3 is CSVTQGSTDTQYF. The CDR3 coding sequence is TGCAGCGTCACTCAGGGCAGCACAGATACGCAGTATTTT.

The V and J genes are TRBV10-3 and TRBJ1-1; 12 nucleotides agree with TRBD1. The CDR3 loop spans 17 amino acids. The ends lost 4 bases at V and 3 bases at J; junction bases unmatched: 9. CDR1 is ENHRY and CDR2 is SYGVKD in the germline V gene. The CDR3 here is CAISGAGTGGAYTEAFF. CDR3 nucleotides: TGTGCCATCAGTGGTGCCGGGACAGGGGGCGCGTACACTGAAGCTTTCTTT.

The rearrangement joins TRBV10-3 to TRBJ2-3; 11 nucleotides align to TRBD2. Germline CDR1 is ENHRY and CDR2 is SYGVKD. The CDR3 loop spans 14 amino acids. The J segment lost 6 bases and the V segment lost 10 bases, leaving 9 bases of the junction unmatched. CDR3 DNA: TGTGCCACCGGGGCGGTAGCGGGAGGGGATACGCAGTATTTT. Its translation: CATGAVAGGDTQYF.

This chain joins TRBV30 and TRBJ2-3; 11 nucleotides align to TRBD1. Germline lookup yields CDR1 GTSNPN and CDR2 SVGIG (reference sequence). V was clipped by 2 bases and J by 3 bases; unmatched bases: 4. This CDR3 region has 15 residues. In DNA form, the CDR3 reads TGTGCCTGGAGTTCCGGGACAGGGGGAACAGATACGCAGTATTTT. It yields the protein CAWSSGTGGTDTQYF.

V and J are TRBV9 and TRBJ2-1, with D possibly being TRBD1 (5 bases). The CDR3 is 15 amino acids. CDR1 is SGDLS and CDR2 is YYNGEE in the germline V gene. V was cut by 0 bases and J by 4 bases, with 11 bases left in between. Written as DNA, the CDR3 is TGTGCCAGCAGCGTAGACCCCCGACAGTACAATGAGCAGTTCTTC. It codes for CASSVDPRQYNEQFF.

In the case of this clone: The same CDR3 is also encoded by other DNA sequences in this sample. The chain joins TRBV3-1 (or the pseudogene TRBV3-2) to TRBJ2-7; no definite D call. The CDR3 loop spans 12 amino acids. Germline CDR1 and CDR2: LGHDT and YNNKEL (reference sequence). The germline V and J ends were trimmed by 0 bases and 4 bases, with 4 bases remaining between them. CDR3 amino acids: CASSQDRYEQYF. The CDR3 DNA reads TGTGCCAGCAGCCAAGATCGTTACGAGCAGTACTTC.

The J gene is TRBJ1-1, the V gene TRBV30; possibly TRBD1 for D (5 bases). V shed 1 base and J shed 0 bases, with 15 bases lying between them. The CDR3 runs to 16 residues. CDR1 GTSNPN and CDR2 SVGIG come from the germline V gene (reference sequence). This chain's CDR3 is CAWSGIAGTLNTEAFF. The CDR3 nucleotides are TGTGCCTGGAGTGGGATTGCCGGGACTTTGAACACTGAAGCTTTCTTT.

The chain has TRBV3-1 (or the pseudogene TRBV3-2) and TRBJ1-6, with D tentatively TRBD1 (5 bases). This CDR3 has 14 residues. Germline loops: CDR1 LGHDT, CDR2 YNNKEL (reference sequence). Trimming pared 1 base from V and 9 bases from J, leaving 10 bases between. The CDR3 is CASSQGRASSPLHF. The DNA for the CDR3 is TGTGCCAGCAGCCAAGGCAGGGCGTCTTCACCCCTCCACTTT.

The rearrangement joins TRBV5-1 to TRBJ2-2; 8 bases map to TRBD1. The J segment lost 1 base and the V segment lost 6 bases, leaving 8 bases of the junction unmatched. CDR1 is SGHRS, CDR2 YFSETQ, per germline. The CDR3 length is 16 residues. The CDR3 nucleotides read TGCGCCAGCAAGACAGGGGCCCCTATGAACACCGGGGAGCTGTTTTTT. Amino acid sequence: CASKTGAPMNTGELFF. Looking up the rest from reference TRBV5-1 and TRBJ2-2 gives the full variable domain: KAGVTQTPRYLIKTRGQQVTLSCSPISGHRSVSWYQQTPGQGLQFLFEYFSETQRNKGNFPGRFSGRQFSNSRSEMNVSTLELGDSALYLCASKTGAPMNTGELFFGEGSRLTVL.

The rearrangement joins TRBV7-6 to TRBJ2-3, with 11 bases that match TRBD2. The J segment lost 4 bases and the V segment lost 5 bases, leaving 11 bases of the junction unmatched. The germline CDR1 and CDR2 sequences are SGHVS and FNYEAQ. The CDR3 contains 17 residues. The CDR3, as DNA: TGTGCCAGCAGCCCACCACACCTAGCGGGAGGCGCAGATACGCAGTATTTT. Its translation is CASSPPHLAGGADTQYF.

CDR3 loop: CASSQEGSYSNQPQHF. The CDR3 DNA follows: TGCGCCAGCAGCCAAGAGGGCAGTTATAGCAATCAGCCCCAGCATTTT. This chain uses TRBV4-1 with TRBJ1-5, with D hard to call. Germline CDR1 reads MGHRA; CDR2 reads YSYEKL. Trimming cost V 0 bases and J 0 bases, with 9 bases left between them. The CDR3 extends over 16 amino acids.

This chain joins TRBV30 and TRBJ1-1; tentatively, D is TRBD1 (5 bases). Germline CDR1 is GTSNPN and CDR2 is SVGIG (reference sequence). The CDR3 is 14 amino acids. The V gene lost 4 bases and the J gene lost 3 bases, with 15 bases spanning the gap. The CDR3 loop is CAWTKAGLDTEAFF. Written as DNA, the CDR3 is TGTGCCTGGACAAAGGCAGGGTTGGACACTGAAGCTTTCTTT. Full variable domain (outside the CDR3, taken from reference TRBV30 and TRBJ1-1): SQTIHQWPATLVQPVGSPLSLECTVEGTSNPNLYWYRQAAGRGLQLLFYSVGIGQISSEVPQNLSASRPQDRQFILSSKKLLLSDSGFYLCAWTKAGLDTEAFFGQGTRLTVV.

The chain couples TRBV15 to TRBJ1-1; D is perhaps TRBD1 (6 bases). V was cut by 0 bases and J by 5 bases, with 22 bases left in between. This CDR3 region has 18 residues. Germline V gene sequence: CDR1 LNHNV, CDR2 YYDKDF (reference sequence). CDR3 in amino acids: CATSRELKGSGEKTEAFF. For the CDR3, the DNA is TGTGCCACCAGCAGAGAGTTGAAGGGGTCAGGGGAAAAGACTGAAGCTTTCTTT.

This rearrangement joins TRBV20-1 to TRBJ2-7, with D unclear. The ends were cut back, 3 bases at V and 3 bases at J, with 9 bases in the middle. CDR1 DFQATT and CDR2 SNEGSKA come from the germline V gene (reference sequence). CDR3 length: 12 residues. This chain's CDR3 is CSASYADYEQYF. CDR3 DNA sequence: TGCAGTGCTAGTTATGCGGACTACGAGCAGTACTTC.

The V and J genes are TRBV27 and TRBJ2-6, with 10 bases identical to TRBD1. The J segment lost 4 bases and the V segment lost 3 bases, leaving 6 bases of the junction unmatched. The CDR3 sequence is 17 residues long. Germline V gene lookup returns CDR1 MNHEY and CDR2 SMNVEV (reference sequence). CDR3: CASSFGTGVPGANVLTF. The CDR3 DNA reads as TGTGCCAGCAGTTTCGGGACAGGGGTACCAGGGGCCAACGTCCTGACTTTC.

The genes are TRBV3-1 (or the pseudogene TRBV3-2) and TRBJ2-1; 7 bases fit TRBD2. The germline V gene has CDR1 LGHDT and CDR2 YNNKEL (reference sequence). V dropped 1 base and J dropped 1; count of bases not matched to a gene: 1. The CDR3 covers 15 residues. CDR3 coding DNA: TGTGCCAGCAGCCAAGCGGGAGGTTCCTACAATGAGCAGTTCTTC. Encoded protein: CASSQAGGSYNEQFF.

The chain carries TRBV3-1 (or the pseudogene TRBV3-2) and TRBJ1-5, with 10 bases matching TRBD1. The V gene's germline CDR1 is LGHDT and CDR2 YNNKEL (reference sequence). V lost 0 bases to trimming and J lost 8 bases; unmatched junction nucleotides: 4. This CDR3 has 15 amino acids. CDR3 bases: TGTGCCAGCAGCCAAGACTTGGGACAGGGGAAGCCCCAGCATTTT. Translated: CASSQDLGQGKPQHF.

V usage is TRBV18 and J usage is TRBJ2-7; no clear D. This CDR3 spans 12 amino acids. Between the trimmed V and J ends, which lost 6 bases and 9 bases, there was a span of 15 bases. Germline V CDR1 and CDR2: KGHSH, LQKENI. This CDR3 is CASSQTPGPQYF. CDR3 in DNA: TGTGCCAGCTCCCAGACCCCAGGTCCGCAGTACTTC.

The chain has TRBV7-9 and TRBJ2-4; D may be TRBD1 (6 bases). Trimming stripped 6 bases from V and 6 bases from J, with 12 bases between. Germline V gene sequence: CDR1 SEHNR, CDR2 FQNEAQ (reference sequence). This CDR3 has 13 amino acids. The CDR3 region is CASSPRGGNIQYF. The CDR3 DNA is TGTGCCAGCAGTCCCAGAGGGGGAAACATTCAGTACTTC.